Presented here are 10 T cell receptor beta chains from one specimen sequenced in a study of blood T cell repertoires in COVID-19. Clones were read by immunoSEQ multiplex PCR, and TCRdb kept only the in-frame ones, dropping some. Here the sample spans fewer than 200,000 clones, roughly 83% being singletons. The sample consisted of peripheral blood. The origin of the receptors is a woman older than 75 with active or convalescent COVID-19.

The chain links TRBV2 to TRBJ2-1; 8 bases fit TRBD1. CDR3 length: 16 amino acids. The V and J ends lost 2 bases and 6 bases, in that order; junction bases with no gene match: 9. Germline V lookup: CDR1 SNHLY, CDR2 FYNNEI. For the CDR3, the DNA is TGTGCCAGCAGTGAAAATTGGGGACAGGTCAGCAATGAGCAGTTCTTC. This codes for CASSENWGQVSNEQFF.

The chain links TRBV4-3 to TRBJ2-7; D is unresolved. The ends were cut back, 0 bases at V and 3 bases at J, with 6 bases in the middle. The CDR3 is 13 residues long. Looked up from germline, CDR1 is LGHNA and CDR2 is YSLEER. The CDR3 DNA follows: TGCGCCAGCAGCCAAGAGGCTCGCTACGAGCAGTACTTC. It specifies CASSQEARYEQYF.

The V and J genes are TRBV9 and TRBJ2-5; D may be TRBD2 (7 bases). This CDR3 has 14 residues. From germline, CDR1 is SGDLS and CDR2 YYNGEE. Trimming cost V 0 bases and J 4 bases, with 10 bases left between them. The CDR3 nucleotides read TGTGCCAGCAGCGTAGAGGGGGGGCCAGAGACCCAGTACTTC. Its protein product is CASSVEGGPETQYF.

This chain connects TRBV12-5 to TRBJ2-1; D remains ambiguous. V lost 6 bases and J lost 8, with 8 bases in between. CDR1 is LGHNT and CDR2 is FRNRAP in the germline V gene. The CDR3 consists of 11 residues. CDR3 sequence (DNA): TGTGCTAGTGGGCCTAGAGATGAGCAGTTCTTC. Translated: CASGPRDEQFF.

The gene calls are TRBV7-2 and TRBJ1-4; TRBD1 might be the D (5 bases). V dropped 5 bases and J dropped 7 bases, with 14 bases sitting between them. The germline gives CDR1 SGHTA, CDR2 FQGNSA. The CDR3 sequence is 14 residues long. The CDR3 protein is CASSVGAFGEKLFF. CDR3 nucleotide sequence: TGTGCCAGCAGCGTAGGGGCCTTCGGTGAAAAACTGTTTTTT.

V gene TRBV7-8 combines with J gene TRBJ2-1, with 11 bases aligning to TRBD2. The CDR3 runs to 18 residues. With 5 bases clipped from V and 0 bases from J, the junction kept 9 bases outside the gene matches. The germline V gene encodes CDR1 SGHVS and CDR2 FQNEAQ. CDR3 residues: CASSPGTSGDPSYNEQFF. CDR3 in DNA: TGTGCCAGCAGCCCCGGGACTAGCGGCGATCCCTCCTACAATGAGCAGTTCTTC.

The rearrangement links TRBV19 to TRBJ2-7; the match to TRBD2 covers 7 bases. The CDR3 totals 14 residues. Germline V gene lookup returns CDR1 LNHDA and CDR2 SQIVND (reference sequence). With 5 bases clipped from V and 2 bases from J, the junction kept 6 bases outside the gene matches. CDR3 DNA sequence: TGTGCCAGTAGTGGGGAGCGGGGACCCTACGAGCAGTACTTC. Protein product: CASSGERGPYEQYF. The full variable domain, rest sourced from reference TRBV19 and TRBJ2-7, is DGGITQSPKYLFRKEGQNVTLSCEQNLNHDAMYWYRQDPGQGLRLIYYSQIVNDFQKGDIAEGYSVSREKKESFPLTVTSAQKNPTAFYLCASSGERGPYEQYFGPGTRLTVT.

This chain joins TRBV5-4 and TRBJ2-7, with TRBD2 identical over 7 bases. Germline values: CDR1 SGHNT, CDR2 YYREEE (reference sequence). V was clipped by 5 bases and J by 3 bases; unmatched bases: 2. The length of the CDR3 is 12 residues. The CDR3 protein is CASRPGGYEQYF. The DNA of the CDR3 is TGTGCCAGCAGACCGGGGGGCTACGAGCAGTACTTC.

The V call is TRBV4-1, the J call TRBJ1-2, with 7 bases lining up with TRBD1. CDR1 and CDR2 from the germline V gene are MGHRA and YSYEKL. J gave up 4 bases and V 0 bases, and 5 bases lay outside the gene matches. The CDR3 has 15 residues. This CDR3 reads CASSQELTGIYGYTF. CDR3 in DNA: TGCGCCAGCAGCCAAGAACTGACAGGGATCTATGGCTACACCTTC.

This clone came up once. The rearrangement links TRBV5-6 to TRBJ2-7, with TRBD2 identical over 11 bases. This CDR3 region has 17 residues. Germline V gene lookup returns CDR1 SGHDT and CDR2 YYEEEE. Trimming removed 3 bases from V and 0 bases from J; junction bases left unmatched: 8. The CDR3 nucleotides are TGTGCCAGCAGCTCAACTAGCGGGGGAACATCCTCCTACGAGCAGTACTTC. Amino acid sequence: CASSSTSGGTSSYEQYF.